The 15 T cell receptor beta chains in this list originate from one sample, sequenced in a study of shared clonotypes between healthy human individuals. Clones were sequenced by immunoSEQ multiplex PCR, and TCRdb holds only the in-frame ones, with some missing. The data contain about 680,000 clones, about 74% of them singletons. What was sequenced was memory CD4+ T cells sorted from blood. The subset is: CD45RA-negative fraction. The receptors shown here come from a woman aged 30 to 39 in good health.

This clone was picked up a small number of times. The CDR3 does not close with the conserved phenylalanine or tryptophan, likely indicating a read error. The DNA is left out, because the CDR3 cannot be placed on it with certainty; the CDR3 is given as TCRdb lists it. J is TRBJ2-7 and V is TRBV6-5; TRBD2 is the table's D call, not checked against the DNA. Germline V CDR1 and CDR2: MNHEY, SVGAGI. Ends included, the CDR3 has 9 residues. The CDR3 sequence: CASSYSLST.

The chain has TRBV4-1 and TRBJ2-7; D perhaps matches TRBD2 (6 bases). Per the germline V gene, CDR1 is MGHRA and CDR2 is YSYEKL. This CDR3 contains 17 residues. Trimming removed 0 bases at V and 5 bases at J, with 20 bases between. Written as DNA, the CDR3 is TGCGCCAGCAGCCAAGAAGGGAGGCGTCCCTTCGGCGACGAGCAGTACTTC. This codes for CASSQEGRRPFGDEQYF.

The rearrangement links TRBV28 to TRBJ2-6, with D possibly being TRBD1 (6 bases). Germline assignment: CDR1 MDHEN and CDR2 SYDVKM. V lost 7 bases to trimming and J lost 2 bases, with 9 bases between them. This CDR3 has 14 amino acids. In DNA form, the CDR3 reads TGTGCCAGCATCGCAGGGGCTGGGGCCAACGTCCTGACTTTC. It codes for CASIAGAGANVLTF.

This clone was counted ten times or more. The genes are TRBV5-1 and TRBJ2-5, with D perhaps matching TRBD2 (6 bases). Per the germline V gene, CDR1 is SGHRS and CDR2 is YFSETQ. The CDR3 contains 13 residues. Trimming took 4 bases from V and 5 from J, leaving 12 bases between them. CDR3 in DNA: TGCGCCAGCAGCGCCCTAGCGAAGGAGACCCAGTACTTC. Amino acid sequence: CASSALAKETQYF.

This clone was seen only once. This chain uses TRBV6-1 with TRBJ2-3; D is ambiguous. The germline V gene encodes CDR1 MNHNS and CDR2 SASEGT. This CDR3 region has 12 residues. Between the trimmed V and J ends, which lost 5 bases and 2 bases, there was a span of 5 bases. The CDR3 loop is CASSSYTDTQYF. The DNA of the CDR3 is TGTGCCAGCAGTTCGTACACAGATACGCAGTATTTT.

The gene calls are TRBV6-5 and TRBJ2-6; D is uncertain. This CDR3 region has 13 residues. Germline V gives CDR1 MNHEY, CDR2 SVGAGI. V dropped 0 bases and J dropped 18 bases, with 15 bases sitting between them. The DNA for the CDR3 is TGTGCCAGCAGTTACTCGAAGGAATCCCGGACGACTTTC. This codes for CASSYSKESRTTF.

The rearrangement joins TRBV6-5 to TRBJ2-5; 10 nucleotides match TRBD1. The J call may be incorrect, as the DNA end agrees better with TRBJ2-7. The germline V gene encodes CDR1 MNHEY and CDR2 SVGAGI. This CDR3 comprises 14 residues. CDR3 sequence reads: CASRAGQGIYEQYF. The CDR3 nucleotides are TGTGCCAGCAGGGCGGGACAGGGGATCTACGAGCAGTACTTC.

The gene calls are TRBV25-1 and TRBJ2-1, with 10 bases lining up with TRBD2. Germline lookup yields CDR1 MGHDK and CDR2 SYGVNS. J lost 7 bases, V lost 7 bases, and 1 base had no gene match. CDR3 length equals 12 residues. The chain's CDR3 is CASTSGSNEQFF. CDR3 sequence (DNA): TGTGCCAGCACTAGCGGGAGTAATGAGCAGTTCTTC. Full variable domain (outside the CDR3, taken from reference TRBV25-1 and TRBJ2-1): EADIYQTPRYLVIGTGKKITLECSQTMGHDKMYWYQQDPGMELHLIHYSYGVNSTEKGDLSSESTVSRIRTEHFPLTLESARPSHTSQYLCASTSGSNEQFFGPGTRLTVL.

The chain carries TRBV5-1 and TRBJ2-1; D tentatively reads TRBD1 or TRBD2 (5 bases each). The CDR3 covers 14 residues. The germline CDR1 and CDR2 sequences are SGHRS and YFSETQ. Trimming removed 7 bases from V and 5 bases from J, with 16 bases in between. This CDR3 reads CASSDLSGHNEQFF. CDR3 sequence (DNA): TGCGCCAGCTCAGACCTTTCGGGACACAATGAGCAGTTCTTC.

This chain joins TRBV9 and TRBJ2-2; the D is unclear. The germline gives CDR1 SGDLS, CDR2 YYNGEE. The CDR3 sequence is 15 residues long. V was trimmed by 0 bases and J by 2 bases, leaving 8 bases between them. The CDR3 DNA reads TGTGCCAGCAGCGTAGTTGGAAGAAACACCGGGGAGCTGTTTTTT. Encoded protein: CASSVVGRNTGELFF.

This chain uses TRBV19 with TRBJ2-2; TRBD2 might be the D (7 bases). The CDR3 is made up of 17 amino acids. Trimming removed 5 bases from V and 3 bases from J, with 19 bases in between. CDR1 and CDR2 (germline): LNHDA, SQIVND (reference sequence). The CDR3 loop reads CASSGGGGGSYTGELFF. CDR3 DNA: TGTGCCAGTAGTGGGGGAGGCGGGGGCAGTTACACCGGGGAGCTGTTTTTT.

This chain uses TRBV18 with TRBJ2-1, with 10 bases identical to TRBD2. CDR1 and CDR2 (germline): KGHSH, LQKENI. The CDR3 has 17 amino acids. The J segment lost 2 bases and the V segment lost 0 bases, leaving 4 bases of the junction unmatched. Here the CDR3 reads CASSPPLSGRAYNEQFF. Written as DNA, the CDR3 is TGTGCCAGCTCACCACCGCTAAGCGGGAGGGCCTACAATGAGCAGTTCTTC.

This chain links TRBV28 with TRBJ1-5, with TRBD1 as a possible D gene (5 bases). Trimming stripped 3 bases from V and 5 bases from J, with 14 bases between. CDR1 is MDHEN and CDR2 is SYDVKM in the germline V gene. CDR3 length equals 15 residues. As DNA, the CDR3 is TGTGCCAGCAGTTTCCGGACGGCGGGGCATCAGCCCCAGCATTTT. Translation: CASSFRTAGHQPQHF.

This clone turned up a few times. For the CDR3, the DNA is TGTGCCAGCTCACCGGTACAGGGGCGCGAAGGCTACACCTTC. Protein: CASSPVQGREGYTF. The V gene is TRBV18, the J gene TRBJ1-2; 7 bases map to TRBD1. The CDR3 is made up of 14 amino acids. Per the germline V gene, CDR1 is KGHSH and CDR2 is LQKENI. The J segment lost 8 bases and the V segment lost 3 bases, leaving 9 bases of the junction unmatched. Filled out from reference TRBV18 and TRBJ1-2, the complete variable domain reads NAGVMQNPRHLVRRRGQEARLRCSPMKGHSHVYWYRQLPEEGLKFMVYLQKENIIDESGMPKERFSAEFPKEGPSILRIQQVVRGDSAAYFCASSPVQGREGYTFGSGTRLTVV.

The CDR3 DNA sequence: TGTGCCAGCAACCTGAACAATGAGCAGTTCTTC. Encoded protein: CASNLNNEQFF. J is TRBJ2-1 and V is TRBV5-5; D ambiguous. With 6 bases removed from V and 5 bases from J, the gap between germline ends came to 6 bases. Per germline, CDR1 SGHKS and CDR2 YYEKEE (reference sequence). The CDR3 totals 11 residues. Drawing the rest from reference TRBV5-5 and TRBJ2-1, the complete variable domain is DAGVTQSPTHLIKTRGQQVTLRCSPISGHKSVSWYQQVLGQGPQFIFQYYEKEERGRGNFPDRFSARQFPNYSSELNVNALLLGDSALYLCASNLNNEQFFGPGTRLTVL.